This T cell receptor (beta chain) stems from a study of control samples from healthy donors and cancer patients. After removal of 0 bases from V and 9 bases from J, the junction contained 8 bases not matched to a gene. This CDR3 is built from 15 residues. Per germline, CDR1 MNHNS and CDR2 SASEGT. Assay used: immunoSEQ multiplex PCR; TCRdb lists only in-frame clones, some missing. This sample yields roughly 59,000 clones, of which more than 85% are seen a single time; 1.7% belongs to the top ten. This clonotype originated in a man aged 40-55 years with colorectal cancer. The chain carries TRBV6-1 and TRBJ1-2; TRBD1 aligns across 9 bases. The sequencing input was PBMCs. CDR3 residues: CASSEARGQGGSYTF. CDR3 sequence (DNA): TGTGCCAGCAGTGAAGCACGGGGACAGGGCGGGAGCTACACCTTC.